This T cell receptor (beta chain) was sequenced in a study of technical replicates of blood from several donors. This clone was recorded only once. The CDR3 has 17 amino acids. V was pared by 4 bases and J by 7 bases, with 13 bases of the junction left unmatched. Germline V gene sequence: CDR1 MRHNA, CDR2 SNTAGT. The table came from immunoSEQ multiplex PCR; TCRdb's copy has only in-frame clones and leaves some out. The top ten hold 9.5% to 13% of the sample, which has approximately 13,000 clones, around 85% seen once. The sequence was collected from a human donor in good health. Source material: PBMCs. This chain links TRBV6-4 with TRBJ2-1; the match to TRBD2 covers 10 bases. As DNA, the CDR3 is TGTGCCAGCAGTGTGATTAGCGGGAGGACCGCTATTAATGAGCAGTTCTTC. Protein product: CASSVISGRTAINEQFF.